The sequence of this TCR beta chain was determined in a study of shared clonotypes between healthy human individuals. V shed 2 bases and J 6 bases; nucleotides not matched to a gene: 13. The CDR3 is made up of 17 amino acids. The V gene's germline CDR1 is MDHEN and CDR2 SYDVKM. The table came from immunoSEQ multiplex PCR; TCRdb's copy has only in-frame clones and leaves some out. The sample records some 2,500,000 clones, around 90% being singletons. The chain couples TRBV28 to TRBJ2-1, with TRBD2 identical over 7 bases. Specimen: naive CD4+ T cells from PBMCs. Subset specified: CD45RA+ positively selected. This clonotype was obtained from a man aged 18 to 30 in good health. Some clones in this sample may be carry-over from other donors' samples. DNA of the CDR3: TGTGCCAGCAGTTTACCCGGAGCGGGGAGGGCCGGCAATGAGCAGTTCTTC. Amino acids: CASSLPGAGRAGNEQFF.